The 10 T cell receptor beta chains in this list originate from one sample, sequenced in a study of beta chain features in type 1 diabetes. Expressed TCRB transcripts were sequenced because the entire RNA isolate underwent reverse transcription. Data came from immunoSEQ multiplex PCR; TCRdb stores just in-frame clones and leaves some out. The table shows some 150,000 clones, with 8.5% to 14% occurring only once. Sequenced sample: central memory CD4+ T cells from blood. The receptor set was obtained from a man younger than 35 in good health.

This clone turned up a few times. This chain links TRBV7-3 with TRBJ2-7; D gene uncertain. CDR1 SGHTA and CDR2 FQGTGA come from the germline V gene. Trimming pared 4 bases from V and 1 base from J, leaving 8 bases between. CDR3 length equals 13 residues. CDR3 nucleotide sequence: TGTGCCAGCAGCTCCGTTCCTTCCTACGAGCAGTACTTC. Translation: CASSSVPSYEQYF.

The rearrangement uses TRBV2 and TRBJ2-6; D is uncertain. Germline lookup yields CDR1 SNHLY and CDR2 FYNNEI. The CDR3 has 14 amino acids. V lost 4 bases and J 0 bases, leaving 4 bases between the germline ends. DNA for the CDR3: TGTGCCAGCAGTGCAAACTCTGGGGCCAACGTCCTGACTTTC. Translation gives CASSANSGANVLTF.

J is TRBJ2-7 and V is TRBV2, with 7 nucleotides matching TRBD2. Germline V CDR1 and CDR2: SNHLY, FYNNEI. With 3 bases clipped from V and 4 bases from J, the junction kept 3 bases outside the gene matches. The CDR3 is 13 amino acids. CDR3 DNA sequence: TGTGCCAGCAGTGAGGCTAGCGGATACGAGCAGTACTTC. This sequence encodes CASSEASGYEQYF.

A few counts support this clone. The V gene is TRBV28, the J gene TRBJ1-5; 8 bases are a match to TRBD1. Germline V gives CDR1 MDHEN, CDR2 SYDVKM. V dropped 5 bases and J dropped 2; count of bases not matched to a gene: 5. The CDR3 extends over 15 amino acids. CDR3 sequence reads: CASSTGGGGNQPQHF. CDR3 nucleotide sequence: TGTGCCAGCAGTACAGGGGGTGGAGGCAATCAGCCCCAGCATTTT. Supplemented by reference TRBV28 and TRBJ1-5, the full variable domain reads DVKVTQSSRYLVKRTGEKVFLECVQDMDHENMFWYRQDPGLGLRLIYFSYDVKMKEKGDIPEGYSVSREKKERFSLILESASTNQTSMYLCASSTGGGGNQPQHFGDGTRLSIL.

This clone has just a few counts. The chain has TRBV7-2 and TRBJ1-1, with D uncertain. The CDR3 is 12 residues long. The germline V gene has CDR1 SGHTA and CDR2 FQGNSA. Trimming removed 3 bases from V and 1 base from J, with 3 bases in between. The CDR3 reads CASSFGNTEAFF. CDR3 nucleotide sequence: TGTGCCAGCAGCTTCGGGAACACTGAAGCTTTCTTT.

The CDR3 DNA is TGTGCCAGCAGTTCCCCGGGACAGGGCACTGAAGCTTTCTTT. Translated, it gives CASSSPGQGTEAFF. The chain combines TRBV6-5 with TRBJ1-1; 9 nucleotides line up with TRBD1. The V gene's germline CDR1 is MNHEY and CDR2 SVGAGI. J was trimmed by 4 bases and V by 4 bases; bases with no gene match: 4. The CDR3 sequence is 14 residues long.

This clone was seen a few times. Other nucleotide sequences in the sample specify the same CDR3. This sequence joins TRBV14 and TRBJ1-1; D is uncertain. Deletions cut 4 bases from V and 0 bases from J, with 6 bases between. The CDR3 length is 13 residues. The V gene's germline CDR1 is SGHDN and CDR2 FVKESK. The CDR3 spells CASSLQVNTEAFF. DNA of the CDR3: TGTGCCAGCAGCCTCCAGGTGAACACTGAAGCTTTCTTT.

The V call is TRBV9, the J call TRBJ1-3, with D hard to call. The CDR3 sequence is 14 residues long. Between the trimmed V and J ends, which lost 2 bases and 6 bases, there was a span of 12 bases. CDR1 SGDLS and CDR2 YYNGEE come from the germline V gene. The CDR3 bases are TGTGCCAGCAGCGTCGATGTGACGGTAAACACCATATATTTT. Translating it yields CASSVDVTVNTIYF.

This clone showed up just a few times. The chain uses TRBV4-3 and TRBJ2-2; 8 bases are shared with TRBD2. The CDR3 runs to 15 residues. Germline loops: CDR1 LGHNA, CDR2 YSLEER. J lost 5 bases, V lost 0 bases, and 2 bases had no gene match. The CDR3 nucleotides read TGCGCCAGCAGCCAAGAGCCTAGCGGGACCGGGGAGCTGTTTTTT. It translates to CASSQEPSGTGELFF.

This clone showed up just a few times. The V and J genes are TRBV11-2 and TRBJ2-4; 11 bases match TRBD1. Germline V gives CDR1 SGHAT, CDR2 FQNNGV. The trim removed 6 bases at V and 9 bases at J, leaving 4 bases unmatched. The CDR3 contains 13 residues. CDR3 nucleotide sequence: TGTGCCAGCAGGACCGGGACAGGGGGCATTCAGTACTTC. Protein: CASRTGTGGIQYF.